Included here is one TCR beta chain sequence, with context. In Seattle, patients joined the study during active infection and were tracked longitudinally. Germline assignment: CDR1 GTSNPN and CDR2 SVGIG (reference sequence). The CDR3 spans 13 residues. V gave up 3 bases and J gave up 3 bases, with 11 bases separating them. This specimen belongs to a study of blood T cell repertoires in COVID-19. About the research overall: In each case, the material was cDNA or gDNA derived from T cells, B-cell-depleted T cells, or PBMCs.

In the authors' methods: Using reference gene primer amplification, nucleated cell counts were estimated. The table came from immunoSEQ multiplex PCR; TCRdb's copy has only in-frame clones and leaves some out. The V and J calls and the clone size are those of that table, but D and trimming were determined from the DNA. The repertoire holds some 220,000 clones, roughly 80% seen once, with approximately 5.2% in the top ten. The source is a woman between 65 and 79 years old with COVID-19, enrolled during active disease. V gene TRBV30 combines with J gene TRBJ1-1; tentatively, D is TRBD1 (6 bases). The sequencing input was peripheral blood. The CDR3, as DNA: TGTGCCTGGAGGGGGGCACCCTACACTGAAGCTTTCTTT. It encodes CAWRGAPYTEAFF.